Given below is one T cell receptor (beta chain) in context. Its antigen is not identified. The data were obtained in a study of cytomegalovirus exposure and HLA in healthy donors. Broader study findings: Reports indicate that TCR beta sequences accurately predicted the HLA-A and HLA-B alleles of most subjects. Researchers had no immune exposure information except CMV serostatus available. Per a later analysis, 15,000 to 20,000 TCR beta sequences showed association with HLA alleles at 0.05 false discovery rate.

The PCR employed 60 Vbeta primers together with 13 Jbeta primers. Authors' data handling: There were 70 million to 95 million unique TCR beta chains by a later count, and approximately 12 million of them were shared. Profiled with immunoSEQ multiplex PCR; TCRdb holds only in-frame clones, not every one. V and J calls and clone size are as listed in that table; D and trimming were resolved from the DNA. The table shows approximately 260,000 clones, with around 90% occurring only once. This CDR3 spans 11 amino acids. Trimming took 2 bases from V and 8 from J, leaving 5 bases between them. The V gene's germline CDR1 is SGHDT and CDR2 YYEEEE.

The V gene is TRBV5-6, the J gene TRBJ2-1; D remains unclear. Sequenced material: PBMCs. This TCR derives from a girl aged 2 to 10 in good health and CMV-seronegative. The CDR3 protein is CASSFNYEQFF. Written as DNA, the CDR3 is TGTGCCAGCAGCTTTAACTATGAGCAGTTCTTC.